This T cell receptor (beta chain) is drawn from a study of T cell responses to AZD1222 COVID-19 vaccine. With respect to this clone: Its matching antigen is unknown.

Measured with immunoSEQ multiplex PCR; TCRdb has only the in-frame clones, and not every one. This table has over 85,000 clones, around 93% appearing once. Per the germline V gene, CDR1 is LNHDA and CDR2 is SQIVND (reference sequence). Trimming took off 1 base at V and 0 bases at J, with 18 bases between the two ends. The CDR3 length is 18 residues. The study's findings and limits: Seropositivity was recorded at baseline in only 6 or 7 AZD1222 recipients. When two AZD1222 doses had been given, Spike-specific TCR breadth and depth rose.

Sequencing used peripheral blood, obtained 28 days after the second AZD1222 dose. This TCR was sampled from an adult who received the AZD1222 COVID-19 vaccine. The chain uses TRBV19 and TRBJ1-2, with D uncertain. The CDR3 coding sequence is TGTGCCAGTAGTATAGGCGAGTGGGAGGGAGCGGCTAACTATGGCTACACCTTC. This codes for CASSIGEWEGAANYGYTF.